Shown below are 4 T cell receptor beta chains from a single sample sequenced in a study of shared clonotypes between healthy human individuals. TCRdb's copy holds only in-frame clones and misses some; the assay was immunoSEQ multiplex PCR. The table shows more than 2,000,000 clones, with more than 80% occurring only once. The sequenced sample consisted of naive CD4+ T cells from PBMCs. Subset in this sample: CD45RA+ positively selected. The source of these receptors is a man between 18 and 35 years old in good health. Some clones in this sample may be carry-over from other donors' samples.

This chain links TRBV10-2 with TRBJ1-4; D remains ambiguous. Trimming cost V 7 bases and J 7 bases, with 13 bases left between them. The CDR3 consists of 13 residues. In germline, CDR1 is WSHSY, CDR2 SAAADI. The CDR3 spells CASNDQLGEKLFF. CDR3 coding DNA: TGCGCCAGCAACGACCAATTGGGTGAAAAACTGTTTTTT.

The genes are TRBV28 and TRBJ2-7, with 7 bases matching TRBD1. The ends lost 6 bases at V and 3 bases at J; junction bases unmatched: 11. The CDR3 runs 15 residues. The V gene's germline CDR1 is MDHEN and CDR2 SYDVKM. CDR3 sequence (DNA): TGTGCCAGCAGGATTCCGGGACAGACCGTCTACGAGCAGTACTTC. This gives the protein CASRIPGQTVYEQYF.

V is TRBV6-1 and J is TRBJ2-3; 13 bases are shared with TRBD2. The CDR3 sequence is 20 residues long. Germline CDR1 reads MNHNS; CDR2 reads SASEGT. Unmatched junction bases numbered 14, after V lost 3 bases and J lost 2 bases. The CDR3 DNA sequence: TGTGCCAGCAGTGACCTCGGGACTAGCGGGACCAGGGGGTTCACAGATACGCAGTATTTT. Amino acids: CASSDLGTSGTRGFTDTQYF.

The chain couples TRBV28 to TRBJ2-7, with TRBD2 matching 7 bases. Germline CDR1 is MDHEN and CDR2 is SYDVKM. The CDR3 consists of 16 residues. After removal of 5 bases from V and 3 bases from J, the junction contained 13 bases not matched to a gene. As DNA, the CDR3 is TGTGCCAGCAGTCCCCGCCGCGGGGGAACACTCTACGAGCAGTACTTC. It translates to CASSPRRGGTLYEQYF.